This entry features one TCR beta chain sequence. The data derive from a study of blood T cell repertoires in COVID-19. The CDR3 loop spans 14 amino acids. Losses at the gene ends were 6 bases for V and 8 bases for J; bases not matched to a gene: 8. From germline, CDR1 is LGHNT and CDR2 FRNRAP. TCRdb's table, derived via immunoSEQ multiplex PCR, lists solely in-frame clones and lacks some. The sample consists of more than 300,000 clones, 75% to 90% of them appearing once. Recruited during active infection, patients (from Seattle) were subsequently followed longitudinally. V is TRBV12-5 and J is TRBJ2-2; 8 bases agree with TRBD2. Sequencing was done on a sample of peripheral blood. This TCR came from a woman in her fifties or sixties with COVID-19, enrolled during active disease. CDR3 nucleotides: TGTGCTAGTGGCTCCGGGACTAGAGGAGGGGAGCTGTTTTTT. It translates to CASGSGTRGGELFF.